The 3 T cell receptor beta chains in this list originate from one sample, sequenced in a study of blood T cells in healthy people across ages. A J-beta primer mix and a sample-barcoded 5' primer were used in a second PCR of about 7 to 12 cycles. TCRdb processed the 5' RACE reads anew with MiXCR; each CDR3 protein has one entry. The data hold fewer than 1.5 million distinct CDR3 sequences, with 42% observed a single time. The sequencing sample was made of blood. The origin of the receptors is a woman younger than 35 in good health.

This clonotype came up a few times. The chain couples TRBV12-3 or TRBV12-4 to TRBJ2-1; no firm D call. The CDR3 runs 14 residues. Trimming left V 5 bases short and J 4 bases short, with 12 bases between. CDR3 region: CASSLTTLYNEQFF. Written as DNA, the CDR3 is TGTGCCAGCAGTCTCACGACCCTATACAATGAGCAGTTCTTC.

This clonotype was recorded a few times. The chain joins TRBV9 to TRBJ2-5; possible D gene TRBD2, 6 bases. The CDR3 is 16 amino acids. CDR1 and CDR2 (germline): SGDLS, YYNGEE. V lost 4 bases and J lost 2, with 18 bases in between. For the CDR3, the DNA is TGTGCCAGCAGCCCCTGGAGCGGGCTGACACAAGAGACCCAGTACTTC. This translates into CASSPWSGLTQETQYF.

The table lists this clonotype with many counts. The CDR3 loop is CSVVPGLNTGELFF. Here the CDR3 DNA reads TGCAGCGTGGTCCCGGGCCTGAACACCGGGGAGCTGTTTTTT. This chain uses TRBV29-1 with TRBJ2-2; D ambiguous. Germline assignment: CDR1 SQVTM and CDR2 ANQGSEA. Trimming took off 6 bases at V and 1 base at J, with 12 bases between the two ends. CDR3 size: 14 residues.